The rows below give T cell receptor beta chains drawn from one sample of a study of shared clonotypes between healthy human individuals. Data came from immunoSEQ multiplex PCR; TCRdb stores just in-frame clones and leaves some out. The data contain about 1.5 million clones, around 97% of them singletons. The material sequenced was naive CD4+ T cells sorted from blood. The receptors come from a man under 40 in good health. CDR3s include the opening cysteine and the closing phenylalanine or tryptophan. A D gene is named only where the DNA matches it firmly. Rows may omit the clone size; those that give it use once, few, many or a size class.

size: NA; J: TRBJ2-7; V: TRBV5-6; D: NA; CDR3: CASSSTGSSYEQYF; DNA: TGTGCCAGCAGCTCGACAGGAAGCTCCTACGAGCAGTACTTC
size: NA; J: TRBJ1-5; V: TRBV7-6; D: NA; CDR3: CASSLTDGGSNQPQHF; DNA: TGTGCCAGCAGCTTAACCGACGGAGGGAGCAATCAGCCCCAGCATTTT
size: NA; J: TRBJ2-7; V: TRBV4-1; D: NA; CDR3: CASSHPGKTYEQYF; DNA: TGCGCCAGCAGCCACCCCGGGAAGACGTACGAGCAGTACTTC
size: NA; J: TRBJ2-1; V: TRBV10-3; D: TRBD2; CDR3: CAISESVTSGSIRDEQFF; DNA: TGTGCCATCAGTGAGTCTGTAACTAGCGGGAGTATTAGGGATGAGCAGTTCTTC
size: NA; J: TRBJ1-5; V: TRBV18; D: NA; CDR3: CASSPRRGVSNQPQHF; DNA: TGTGCCAGCTCACCAAGGAGAGGGGTGAGCAATCAGCCCCAGCATTTT
size: NA; J: TRBJ1-2; V: TRBV28; D: NA; CDR3: CASSSPGMFLGYTF; DNA: TGTGCCAGCAGTTCCCCTGGGATGTTCCTTGGCTACACCTTC
size: NA; J: TRBJ2-2; V: TRBV27; D: NA; CDR3: CASSTMWNTGELFF; DNA: TGTGCCAGCAGCACAATGTGGAACACCGGGGAGCTGTTTTTT
size: NA; J: TRBJ2-7; V: TRBV6-5; D: TRBD2; CDR3: CASSLGLAGAQYF; DNA: TGTGCCAGCAGCTTAGGACTAGCGGGAGCGCAGTACTTC
size: NA; J: TRBJ2-1; V: TRBV6-1; D: NA; CDR3: CASSESGAGRRPSSYNEQFF; DNA: TGTGCCAGCAGTGAATCGGGGGCCGGGAGGAGGCCGAGCTCCTACAATGAGCAGTTCTTC
size: few; J: TRBJ1-5; V: TRBV7-9; D: NA; CDR3: CASSEGVQPQHF; DNA: TGTGCCAGCAGCGAGGGGGTTCAGCCCCAGCATTTT
size: NA; J: TRBJ2-1; V: TRBV4-3; D: TRBD2; CDR3: CASSQEGLAGGLYNEQFF; DNA: TGCGCCAGCAGCCAAGAGGGGCTAGCGGGAGGCCTATACAATGAGCAGTTCTTC
size: NA; J: TRBJ2-2; V: TRBV7-2; D: NA; CDR3: CASSSRRRGNGELFF; DNA: TGTGCCAGCAGCTCGAGGCGGAGAGGGAACGGGGAGCTGTTTTTT
size: few; J: TRBJ2-7; V: TRBV27; D: TRBD2; CDR3: CASSETSGRWYEQYF; DNA: TGTGCCAGCAGTGAGACTAGCGGGAGATGGTACGAGCAGTACTTC
size: NA; J: TRBJ2-7; V: TRBV11-2; D: TRBD2; CDR3: CASSGSPPGLAGAHEQYF; DNA: TGTGCCAGCAGCGGTAGCCCCCCCGGACTAGCGGGAGCACACGAGCAGTACTTC
size: NA; J: TRBJ1-5; V: TRBV7-2; D: TRBD1; CDR3: CASSLVGGGAQPQHF; DNA: TGTGCCAGCAGCTTAGTAGGGGGCGGGGCCCAGCCCCAGCATTTT
size: NA; J: TRBJ2-1; V: TRBV29-1; D: TRBD2; CDR3: CSVARRLAGASYNEQFF; DNA: TGCAGCGTTGCCAGGCGACTAGCGGGAGCCAGCTACAATGAGCAGTTCTTC
size: NA; J: TRBJ2-3; V: TRBV5-5; D: TRBD2; CDR3: CASSLVLAGPTDTQYF; DNA: TGTGCCAGCAGCTTGGTGCTAGCGGGACCCACAGATACGCAGTATTTT
size: NA; J: TRBJ1-3; V: TRBV2; D: NA; CDR3: CASKRYSGNTIYF; DNA: TGTGCCAGCAAAAGGTACTCTGGAAACACCATATATTTT
size: NA; J: TRBJ2-7; V: TRBV19; D: NA; CDR3: CASGTLPSHEQYF; DNA: TGTGCCAGTGGCACCCTGCCGAGTCACGAGCAGTACTTC
size: NA; J: TRBJ2-7; V: TRBV10-1; D: TRBD1; CDR3: CASSESTGGGSYEQYF; DNA: TGCGCCAGCAGTGAGTCGACAGGGGGCGGGAGTTACGAGCAGTACTTC
size: NA; J: TRBJ2-7; V: TRBV9; D: NA; CDR3: CASSVDGSGWDEQYF; DNA: TGTGCCAGCAGCGTAGATGGTTCAGGATGGGACGAGCAGTACTTC
size: NA; J: TRBJ2-5; V: TRBV27; D: NA; CDR3: CASSLVDGGLGTQYF; DNA: TGTGCCAGCAGTTTAGTGGACGGCGGCCTAGGGACCCAGTACTTC
size: NA; J: TRBJ2-2; V: TRBV28; D: NA; CDR3: CASSARQRKNANTGELFF; DNA: TGTGCCAGCAGTGCAAGACAGAGGAAAAACGCGAACACCGGGGAGCTGTTTTTT
size: NA; J: TRBJ2-3; V: TRBV18; D: TRBD2; CDR3: CASSPSGGPDTQYF; DNA: TGTGCCAGCTCACCTAGCGGGGGTCCGGATACGCAGTATTTT
size: NA; J: TRBJ2-6; V: TRBV29-1; D: NA; CDR3: CSVEGISGGANVLTF; DNA: TGCAGCGTTGAAGGGATTTCTGGTGGGGCCAACGTCCTGACTTTC
size: NA; J: TRBJ2-1; V: TRBV19; D: NA; CDR3: CASSIPKQGSSYNEQFF; DNA: TGTGCCAGTAGTATACCTAAACAGGGCTCCTCCTACAATGAGCAGTTCTTC
size: NA; J: TRBJ2-1; V: TRBV5-1; D: TRBD2; CDR3: CASSLREGSYNEQFF; DNA: TGCGCCAGCAGCTTGAGGGAGGGCTCCTACAATGAGCAGTTCTTC
size: NA; J: TRBJ1-2; V: TRBV19; D: TRBD1; CDR3: CASSNTIPGTGDRRGYTF; DNA: TGTGCCAGTAGTAATACCATACCCGGGACAGGGGATCGACGTGGCTACACCTTC
size: NA; J: TRBJ2-1; V: TRBV7-3; D: TRBD1; CDR3: CASSPKRQGFYNEQFF; DNA: TGTGCCAGCAGCCCCAAACGACAGGGCTTCTACAATGAGCAGTTCTTC
size: NA; J: TRBJ2-7; V: TRBV28; D: NA; CDR3: CASSDPYEQYF; DNA: TGTGCCAGCAGCGACCCCTACGAGCAGTACTTC
size: NA; J: TRBJ1-2; V: TRBV4-1; D: NA; CDR3: CASSQDGGSPYGYTF; DNA: TGCGCCAGCAGCCAAGATGGTGGCAGCCCTTATGGCTACACCTTC
size: NA; J: TRBJ2-1; V: TRBV7-9; D: TRBD2; CDR3: CASSTGLVAYEQFF; DNA: TGTGCCAGCAGCACCGGACTAGTCGCGTATGAGCAGTTCTTC
size: NA; J: TRBJ2-1; V: TRBV29-1; D: TRBD1; CDR3: CSVRGGVISYNEQFF; DNA: TGCAGCGTTAGAGGGGGCGTTATCTCCTACAATGAGCAGTTCTTC
size: NA; J: TRBJ2-5; V: TRBV7-8; D: TRBD2; CDR3: CASSTQRRLAGGETQYF; DNA: TGTGCCAGCAGCACCCAGCGCCGACTAGCGGGAGGGGAGACCCAGTACTTC
size: NA; J: TRBJ1-5; V: TRBV4-1; D: NA; CDR3: CASSPKTTALENQPQHF; DNA: TGCGCCAGCAGCCCTAAAACGACAGCACTCGAAAATCAGCCCCAGCATTTT
size: NA; J: TRBJ2-2; V: TRBV2; D: NA; CDR3: CASTKDTGELFF; DNA: TGTGCCAGCACGAAGGACACCGGGGAGCTGTTTTTT
size: NA; J: TRBJ2-7; V: TRBV7-2; D: NA; CDR3: CASSLTVYEQYF; DNA: TGTGCCAGCAGCTTGACAGTGTACGAGCAGTACTTC
size: NA; J: TRBJ1-5; V: TRBV19; D: NA; CDR3: CASSTTTISNQPQHF; DNA: TGTGCCAGTAGCACTACCACGATAAGCAATCAGCCCCAGCATTTT
size: NA; J: TRBJ1-5; V: TRBV2; D: NA; CDR3: CASIRETNQPQHF; DNA: TGTGCCAGCATTAGGGAGACCAATCAGCCCCAGCATTTT
size: NA; J: TRBJ2-3; V: TRBV20-1; D: NA; CDR3: CSAPTGDTQYF; DNA: TGCAGTGCCCCGACCGGAGATACGCAGTATTTT
size: NA; J: TRBJ2-5; V: TRBV18; D: NA; CDR3: CASSPPARMGETQYF; DNA: TGTGCCAGCTCACCACCGGCCAGGATGGGGGAGACCCAGTACTTC
size: NA; J: TRBJ1-1; V: TRBV7-9; D: TRBD1; CDR3: CASSFGQGWMNTEAFF; DNA: TGTGCCAGCAGCTTTGGACAGGGCTGGATGAACACTGAAGCTTTCTTT
size: NA; J: TRBJ1-5; V: TRBV15; D: NA; CDR3: CATSRDEAQPQHF; DNA: TGTGCCACCAGCAGAGATGAAGCGCAGCCCCAGCATTTT
size: NA; J: TRBJ1-2; V: TRBV28; D: NA; CDR3: CATQGQGLGYTF; DNA: TGTGCCACCCAGGGGCAGGGACTTGGCTACACCTTC
size: NA; J: TRBJ1-5; V: TRBV6-4; D: TRBD1; CDR3: CASSPQGAAGQPQHF; DNA: TGTGCCAGCAGTCCTCAGGGGGCTGCAGGTCAGCCCCAGCATTTT
size: NA; J: TRBJ2-1; V: TRBV2; D: TRBD1; CDR3: CASRDRFSYNEQFF; DNA: TGTGCCAGCAGGGACAGGTTCTCCTACAATGAGCAGTTCTTC
size: once; J: TRBJ1-4; V: TRBV5-4; D: NA; CDR3: CASSERGSVFGEKLFF; DNA: TGTGCCAGCAGCGAGAGGGGCTCGGTGTTCGGAGAAAAACTGTTTTTT
size: NA; J: TRBJ1-1; V: TRBV11-2; D: TRBD1; CDR3: CASSDRGYTEAFF; DNA: TGTGCCAGCAGCGACAGGGGTTACACTGAAGCTTTCTTT
size: once; J: TRBJ2-7; V: TRBV5-4; D: TRBD2; CDR3: CASSGTASGIVEQYF; DNA: TGTGCCAGCAGCGGCACGGCTAGCGGGATCGTCGAGCAGTACTTC